Below, one T cell receptor beta chain is given with its context. V lost 5 bases, J lost 1 base, and 5 bases stayed unmatched. Germline lookup yields CDR1 SEHNR and CDR2 FQNEAQ (reference sequence). The CDR3 is made up of 15 amino acids. The data are from a study of blood T cell repertoires in COVID-19. Overall study: Samples came from the United States, Italy and Spain, spanning acute and convalescent COVID-19. T cells, B-cell-depleted T cells, or PBMCs supplied cDNA or gDNA.

In the source study's methods: Estimated nucleated cell counts came from reference gene primer amplification. The repertoire was sequenced with immunoSEQ multiplex PCR; TCRdb's copy has only in-frame clones and lacks some. Clone size and the V and J calls come from that table; the DNA yielded D and trimming. The sample holds about 99,000 clones, roughly 84% seen once. The material sequenced was peripheral blood. This rearrangement joins TRBV7-9 to TRBJ2-1; 7 positions match TRBD1. This clonotype originated in a woman aged 60-75 years in a cohort sampled during active or convalescent COVID-19. The CDR3 region is CASSPRQGSYNEQFF. The CDR3 nucleotides read TGTGCCAGCAGCCCTCGACAGGGATCCTACAATGAGCAGTTCTTC.